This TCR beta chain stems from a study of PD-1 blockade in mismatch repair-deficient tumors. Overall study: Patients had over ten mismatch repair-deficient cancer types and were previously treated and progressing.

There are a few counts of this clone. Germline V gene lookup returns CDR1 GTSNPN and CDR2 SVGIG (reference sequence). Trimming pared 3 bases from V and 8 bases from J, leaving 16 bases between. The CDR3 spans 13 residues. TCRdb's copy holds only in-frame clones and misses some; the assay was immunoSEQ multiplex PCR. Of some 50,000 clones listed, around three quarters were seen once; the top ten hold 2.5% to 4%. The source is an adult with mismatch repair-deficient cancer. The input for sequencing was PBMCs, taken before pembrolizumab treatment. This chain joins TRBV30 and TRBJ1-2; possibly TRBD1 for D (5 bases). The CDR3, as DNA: TGTGCCTGGAGGGGGGGGGATTTGACAGGCTACACCTTC. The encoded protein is CAWRGGDLTGYTF.